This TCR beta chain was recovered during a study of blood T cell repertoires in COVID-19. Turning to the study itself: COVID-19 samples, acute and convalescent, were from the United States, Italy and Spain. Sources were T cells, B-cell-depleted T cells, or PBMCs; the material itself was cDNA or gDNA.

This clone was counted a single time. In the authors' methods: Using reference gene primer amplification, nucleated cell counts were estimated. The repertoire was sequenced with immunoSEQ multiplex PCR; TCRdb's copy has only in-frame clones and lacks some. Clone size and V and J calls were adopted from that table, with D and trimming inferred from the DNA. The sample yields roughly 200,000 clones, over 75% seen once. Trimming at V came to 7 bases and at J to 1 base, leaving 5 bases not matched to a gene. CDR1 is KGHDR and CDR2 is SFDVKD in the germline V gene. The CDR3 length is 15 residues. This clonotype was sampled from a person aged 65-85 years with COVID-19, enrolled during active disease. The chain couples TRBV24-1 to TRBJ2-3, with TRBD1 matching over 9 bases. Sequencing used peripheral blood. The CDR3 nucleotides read TGTGCCACCAGCACCACAGGGGGCGGCACAGATACGCAGTATTTT. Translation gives CATSTTGGGTDTQYF.